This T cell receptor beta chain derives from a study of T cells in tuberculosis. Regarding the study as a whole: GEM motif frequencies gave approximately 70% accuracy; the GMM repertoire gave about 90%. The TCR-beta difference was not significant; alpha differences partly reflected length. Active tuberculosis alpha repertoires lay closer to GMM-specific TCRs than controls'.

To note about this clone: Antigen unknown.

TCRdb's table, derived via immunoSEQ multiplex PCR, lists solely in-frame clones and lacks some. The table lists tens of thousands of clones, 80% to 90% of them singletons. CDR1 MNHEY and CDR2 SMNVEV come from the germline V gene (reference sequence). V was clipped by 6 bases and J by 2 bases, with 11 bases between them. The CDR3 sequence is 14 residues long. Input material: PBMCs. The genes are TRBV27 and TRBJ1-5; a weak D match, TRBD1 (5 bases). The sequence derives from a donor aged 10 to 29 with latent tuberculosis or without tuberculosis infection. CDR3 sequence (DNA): TGTGCCAGCAGCCTAGGGGTCGGCAATCAGCCCCAGCATTTT. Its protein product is CASSLGVGNQPQHF.